This T cell receptor (beta chain) is drawn from a study of identical twins. Findings and caveats of the study: Without tracking the same donors, conclusions rested on cross-sectional statistical analysis. The abundant beta clonotypes from cord blood had fewer insertions, and memory repertoires had none of this. Invariant populations such as MAIT and iNKT cells could partly muddle zero-insertion analyses.

This clonotype was counted many times. Its antigen is as yet unknown. TCRdb re-derived calls from the 5' RACE reads in MiXCR, one entry per CDR3 protein. Among about 570,000 distinct CDR3 sequences listed, 9% to 10% were seen once. Healthy Caucasian individuals made up all the donors. These same data were also listed under a study on yellow fever vaccine responses in identical twins.

The TCR sequence derives from a woman younger than 30 in good health. Sequenced material: PBMCs.

The DNA of the CDR3 is TGTGCCAGCAGTTACGGGACAGGTGTTTACGAGCAGTACTTC. Translated, it gives CASSYGTGVYEQYF. The chain uses TRBV6-2 or TRBV6-3 and TRBJ2-7; TRBD1 agrees at 8 bases. V shed 2 bases and J 4 bases; nucleotides not matched to a gene: 4. The CDR3 is 14 amino acids. CDR1 and CDR2 (germline): MNHEY, SVGEGT.